Each of the 5 T cell receptor beta chains below was sequenced from the same sample in a study of blood T cell repertoires in COVID-19. Using immunoSEQ multiplex PCR, the repertoire was profiled, and TCRdb retains in-frame clones only, with some absent. The repertoire holds fewer than 90,000 clones, nearly 95% seen once, with around 4% in the top ten. The sample was peripheral blood. The source of these receptors is a human donor with active COVID-19. The donor label of this sample is uncertain.

The chain has TRBV5-8 and TRBJ2-7; no definite D call. The germline V and J ends were trimmed by 4 bases and 2 bases, with 19 bases remaining between them. The V gene's germline CDR1 is SGHTS and CDR2 YDEGEE. This CDR3 has 16 amino acids. The CDR3 sequence is CASSVLISANTYEQYF. The CDR3 bases are TGTGCCAGCAGCGTACTAATTTCAGCGAATACCTACGAGCAGTACTTC.

The chain has TRBV27 and TRBJ2-7; 7 nucleotides agree with TRBD1. The CDR3 runs 17 residues. V lost 2 bases and J lost 0; bases outside the gene matches: 10. Germline V CDR1 and CDR2: MNHEY, SMNVEV (reference sequence). As DNA, the CDR3 is TGTGCCAGCAGTTTAACCGCCGGGACAGCTGCCTCCTACGAGCAGTACTTC. Translated, it gives CASSLTAGTAASYEQYF.

This clone showed up just once. The V and J genes are TRBV5-1 and TRBJ1-2; TRBD1 matches at 7 bases. J gave up 0 bases and V 4 bases, and 6 bases lay outside the gene matches. The CDR3 length is 15 residues. The germline V gene encodes CDR1 SGHRS and CDR2 YFSETQ. The CDR3 region is CASSGGTVPNYGYTF. DNA for the CDR3: TGCGCCAGCAGCGGAGGGACAGTCCCTAACTATGGCTACACCTTC.

The chain joins TRBV29-1 to TRBJ2-1, with 7 bases lining up with TRBD2. Trimming at V came to 2 bases and at J to 7 bases, leaving 2 bases not matched to a gene. Germline V CDR1 and CDR2: SQVTM, ANQGSEA. The CDR3 has 12 residues. The CDR3 nucleotides are TGCAGCGTTGAACCGGGGGGTAATGAGCAGTTCTTC. Residues: CSVEPGGNEQFF.

A single count supports this clone. The chain has TRBV4-1 and TRBJ2-1; 9 bases are shared with TRBD2. V trimming: 0 bases; J trimming: 2 bases; junction bases outside the gene matches: 5. CDR1 and CDR2 (germline): MGHRA, YSYEKL. CDR3 length equals 17 residues. The CDR3 sequence is CASSQDRLAGPYNEQFF. The CDR3 nucleotides are TGCGCCAGCAGCCAAGATCGGCTAGCGGGACCCTACAATGAGCAGTTCTTC.